These 29 T cell receptor beta chains were sequenced from one sample in a study of regulatory T cells in long-lasting Graves disease. iRepertoire HTBI primers and Arm-PCR of CDR3 regions built TCR beta libraries. Each CDR3 protein is one row after TCRdb ran MiXCR on the multiplex PCR reads. The sample consists of some 300,000 distinct CDR3 sequences, roughly a fifth of them appearing once. Time point noted: persistent/refractory GD, antithyroid drugs over 5 years with positive TRAb. The TCR library was made from RNA extracted from PBMCs. The specimen comprised peripheral blood mononuclear cells (PBMCs), sampled when the disease was refractory, from a patient treated with antithyroid drugs. The receptors shown here come from a female donor with Graves disease.

This clonotype was seen at least ten times. The J gene is TRBJ1-4, the V gene TRBV28, with D maybe TRBD1 (5 bases). The CDR3 has 15 residues. V lost 3 bases, J lost 8 bases, and 16 bases lay in between. CDR1 is MDHEN, CDR2 SYDVKM, per germline. The CDR3 reads CASSFRSPNREKLFF. DNA of the CDR3: TGTGCCAGCAGTTTCCGAAGCCCTAACAGGGAAAAACTGTTTTTT.

J is TRBJ1-1 and V is TRBV18; TRBD1 might be the D (6 bases). Germline lookup yields CDR1 KGHSH and CDR2 LQKENI. V lost 6 bases to trimming and J lost 1 base, with 15 bases between them. The CDR3 is 15 amino acids. The CDR3 spells CASSKGVWGNTEAFF. The CDR3 nucleotides are TGTGCCAGCTCTAAGGGGGTTTGGGGGAACACTGAAGCTTTCTTT.

This clonotype has a count of ten or more. CDR3 in amino acids: CSVETYREQFF. The DNA of the CDR3 is TGCAGCGTTGAGACCTATCGCGAGCAGTTCTTC. The chain couples TRBV29-1 to TRBJ2-1, with D unresolved. CDR1 and CDR2 from the germline V gene are SQVTM and ANQGSEA. The CDR3 totals 11 residues. V lost 3 bases to trimming and J lost 10 bases, with 10 bases between them.

This clonotype was seen repeatedly, ten times or more. This chain links TRBV29-1 with TRBJ1-4; a weak D match, TRBD1 (5 bases). The CDR3 is 16 amino acids. V was pared by 0 bases and J by 3 bases, with 14 bases between. Germline CDR1 and CDR2: SQVTM and ANQGSEA. The CDR3 region has the DNA TGCAGCGTTGAAGAATCCCCAGGGACGGCTAATGAAAAACTGTTTTTT. Amino acid sequence: CSVEESPGTANEKLFF. Drawing the rest from reference TRBV29-1 and TRBJ1-4, the complete variable domain is SAVISQKPSRDICQRGTSLTIQCQVDSQVTMMFWYRQQPGQSLTLIATANQGSEATYESGFVIDKFPISRPNLTFSTLTVSNMSPEDSSIYLCSVEESPGTANEKLFFGSGTQLSVL.

This rearrangement joins TRBV5-1 to TRBJ2-2; unclear D gene. The CDR3 has 15 amino acids. In germline, CDR1 is SGHRS, CDR2 YFSETQ. V was pared by 7 bases and J by 2 bases, with 15 bases between. Here the CDR3 reads CASQTWVSNTGELFF. Written as DNA, the CDR3 is TGCGCCAGCCAAACCTGGGTCTCAAACACCGGGGAGCTGTTTTTT. Filled out from reference TRBV5-1 and TRBJ2-2, the complete variable domain reads KAGVTQTPRYLIKTRGQQVTLSCSPISGHRSVSWYQQTPGQGLQFLFEYFSETQRNKGNFPGRFSGRQFSNSRSEMNVSTLELGDSALYLCASQTWVSNTGELFFGEGSRLTVL.

This chain joins TRBV6-1 and TRBJ2-2; possible D gene TRBD1, 5 bases. V shed 10 bases and J shed 0 bases, with 9 bases lying between them. Germline values: CDR1 MNHNS, CDR2 SASEGT. CDR3 size: 13 residues. The CDR3 nucleotides read TGTGCCACCTACAGGACGAACACCGGGGAGCTGTTTTTT. It encodes CATYRTNTGELFF.

This sequence joins TRBV5-1 and TRBJ1-6, with a tentative D call TRBD1 (6 bases). The germline V gene has CDR1 SGHRS and CDR2 YFSETQ. Trimming stripped 6 bases from V and 11 bases from J, with 21 bases between. CDR3 length equals 15 residues. CDR3 nucleotides: TGCGCCAGCACCTCCAGGACAGCGCGAGAGACACCCCTCCACTTT. This codes for CASTSRTARETPLHF.

This chain connects TRBV4-3 to TRBJ2-7; D is tentatively TRBD1 or TRBD2 (5 bases each). Germline loops: CDR1 LGHNA, CDR2 YSLEER. The length of the CDR3 is 15 residues. Trimming removed 1 base at V and 5 bases at J, with 15 bases between. The DNA for the CDR3 is TGCGCCAGCAGCCAAGGGGACCGGGACCACGACGAGCAGTACTTC. This codes for CASSQGDRDHDEQYF.

The table lists this clonotype with many counts. The rearrangement uses TRBV20-1 and TRBJ2-2, with D unresolved. Trimming took 3 bases from V and 8 from J, leaving 7 bases between them. This CDR3 comprises 11 residues. CDR1 and CDR2 (germline): DFQATT, SNEGSKA (reference sequence). This CDR3 is CSASWAGELFF. CDR3 nucleotides: TGCAGTGCTAGTTGGGCGGGGGAGCTGTTTTTT.

The gene calls are TRBV7-9 and TRBJ2-7; 8 bases agree with TRBD2. Germline V CDR1 and CDR2: SEHNR, FQNEAQ (reference sequence). V shed 4 bases and J 1 base; nucleotides not matched to a gene: 6. There are 15 residues in the CDR3. This CDR3 reads CASSSGLVGSYEQYF. In DNA, the CDR3 is TGTGCCAGCAGCTCGGGACTAGTGGGTTCCTACGAGCAGTACTTC.

This clonotype was counted ten times or more. The genes are TRBV6-5 and TRBJ2-5; no clear D. Germline V CDR1 and CDR2: MNHEY, SVGAGI. The CDR3 is made up of 14 amino acids. Trimming left V 0 bases short and J 5 bases short, with 10 bases between. CDR3 in amino acids: CASSYSNRPETQYF. The CDR3 DNA sequence: TGTGCCAGCAGTTACTCGAACCGGCCGGAGACCCAGTACTTC.

This clonotype was picked up many times. This rearrangement joins TRBV28 to TRBJ2-5; TRBD2 matches at 7 bases. V dropped 6 bases and J dropped 2; count of bases not matched to a gene: 6. This CDR3 comprises 14 residues. In germline, CDR1 is MDHEN, CDR2 SYDVKM. In DNA form, the CDR3 reads TGTGCCAGCAGCGCGGGAGAAGATCAAGAGACCCAGTACTTC. It yields the protein CASSAGEDQETQYF.

This clonotype came up many times. The rearrangement joins TRBV25-1 to TRBJ2-1; D is undetermined. The V and J ends lost 0 bases and 7 bases respectively, with 13 bases between them. CDR3 size: 15 residues. From germline, CDR1 is MGHDK and CDR2 SYGVNS. CDR3: CASSEYGEARNEQFF. The CDR3 DNA is TGTGCCAGCAGTGAATACGGAGAGGCGAGGAATGAGCAGTTCTTC.

This clonotype came up many times. The gene calls are TRBV2 and TRBJ2-5, with D possibly called TRBD1 or TRBD2 (5 bases each). Germline loops: CDR1 SNHLY, CDR2 FYNNEI. This CDR3 comprises 14 residues. The V and J ends lost 8 bases and 1 base respectively, with 14 bases between them. CDR3 sequence: CASLKGDGQETQYF. DNA for the CDR3: TGTGCCAGCCTTAAAGGGGACGGCCAAGAGACCCAGTACTTC. The complete variable domain, with remaining parts taken from reference TRBV2 and TRBJ2-5, reads EPEVTQTPSHQVTQMGQEVILRCVPISNHLYFYWYRQILGQKVEFLVSFYNNEISEKSEIFDDQFSVERPDGSNFTLKIRSTKLEDSAMYFCASLKGDGQETQYFGPGTRLLVL.

The chain links TRBV12-3 or TRBV12-4 to TRBJ2-5; 11 bases fit TRBD1. The CDR3 runs to 20 residues. V lost 3 bases, J lost 2 bases, and 17 bases stayed unmatched. This CDR3 reads CASSFRGQGGRMGGQETQYF. The CDR3, as DNA: TGTGCCAGCAGTTTTAGGGGACAGGGGGGCCGGATGGGGGGACAAGAGACCCAGTACTTC.

This clonotype showed up many times. The chain joins TRBV20-1 to TRBJ2-7, with TRBD2 matching 8 bases. V shed 1 base, J shed 4 bases, and the junction held 9 bases outside the gene matches. The germline CDR1 and CDR2 sequences are DFQATT and SNEGSKA (reference sequence). There are 15 residues in the CDR3. The CDR3 DNA reads TGCAGTGCTAGAGCCGGGGCGGGAGGAGATTACGAGCAGTACTTC. This codes for CSARAGAGGDYEQYF.

Only a few counts were recorded for this clonotype. The V call is TRBV5-1, the J call TRBJ2-7; D assignment may be TRBD1 or TRBD2 (5 bases each). V was pared by 3 bases and J by 6 bases, with 13 bases between. The CDR3 spans 13 residues. Germline CDR1 is SGHRS and CDR2 is YFSETQ. In DNA form, the CDR3 reads TGCGCCAGCAGCTCCCGGACGGGGCGCGAGCAGTACTTC. Protein sequence: CASSSRTGREQYF.

V and J are TRBV2 and TRBJ2-3; TRBD2 agrees at 8 bases. Germline CDR1 SNHLY, CDR2 FYNNEI. Losses at the gene ends were 3 bases for V and 0 bases for J; bases not matched to a gene: 5. This CDR3 is 16 amino acids long. The CDR3 DNA is TGTGCCAGCAGTGACCCCTCGGGAGGGAGCACAGATACGCAGTATTTT. It encodes CASSDPSGGSTDTQYF.

For this clonotype: At one boundary the junction diverges from the germline segment, which might be a read error. V and J are TRBV6-2 or TRBV6-3 and TRBJ2-2; D perhaps matches TRBD2 (5 bases). CDR1 and CDR2 (germline): MNHEY, SVGEGT. The CDR3 has 12 amino acids. Written as DNA, the CDR3 is TGTGCCATCCGGTCGGGCCCCGGGGAGCTGTGTTTT. It codes for CAIRSGPGELCF.

Note on this clonotype: A much more abundant neighbour one base away suggests this may be a read error. The chain recombines TRBV20-1 with TRBJ2-5; D is unclear. The CDR3 loop spans 11 amino acids. CDR1 DFQATT and CDR2 SNEGSKA come from the germline V gene (reference sequence). V gave up 3 bases and J gave up 1 base, with 3 bases separating them. The DNA of the CDR3 is TGCAGTGCTAGGTGCCAAGAGACCCAGTACTTC. Translated, it gives CSARCQETQYF.

The chain joins TRBV18 to TRBJ1-4; D gene ambiguous. CDR3 length: 15 amino acids. Germline CDR1 KGHSH, CDR2 LQKENI. V lost 6 bases to trimming and J lost 8 bases, with 19 bases between them. Here the CDR3 DNA reads TGTGCCAGCTCTCTACCGACCGGGGAGGGAGAAAAACTGTTTTTT. Translation: CASSLPTGEGEKLFF. Full variable domain (rest looked up from reference TRBV18 and TRBJ1-4): NAGVMQNPRHLVRRRGQEARLRCSPMKGHSHVYWYRQLPEEGLKFMVYLQKENIIDESGMPKERFSAEFPKEGPSILRIQQVVRGDSAAYFCASSLPTGEGEKLFFGSGTQLSVL.

Comment on this clonotype: This may be a read error, as it is one base from a much larger clone. This likely comes from a read error, as the CDR3 has no conserved phenylalanine or tryptophan at its end. The CDR3 here is CASSLLAGGGYEQYS. Written as DNA, the CDR3 is TGTGCCAGCAGCTTACTAGCGGGAGGGGGCTACGAGCAGTACTCC. V is TRBV7-2 and J is TRBJ2-7, with 12 bases that match TRBD2. V lost 2 bases to trimming and J lost 3 bases; unmatched junction nucleotides: 2. CDR3 length: 15 residues. Germline V CDR1 and CDR2: SGHTA, FQGNSA.

This clonotype was observed at least ten times. The V call is TRBV12-3 or TRBV12-4, the J call TRBJ2-7; no clear D gene. CDR3 length equals 14 residues. V was shortened by 5 bases and J by 1 base, with 12 bases between the two germline ends. The CDR3 here is CASSRTRGSYEQYF. Written as DNA, the CDR3 is TGTGCCAGCAGTCGGACCCGCGGTTCCTACGAGCAGTACTTC.

The rearrangement links TRBV6-2 or TRBV6-3 to TRBJ2-2, with 7 bases aligning to TRBD1. Germline CDR1 is MNHEY and CDR2 is SVGEGT. This CDR3 is built from 17 residues. V lost 4 bases, J lost 1 base, and 9 bases stayed unmatched. CDR3 amino acids: CASSFNRDRMNTGELFF. The CDR3 nucleotides read TGTGCCAGCAGTTTCAATCGGGACAGAATGAACACCGGGGAGCTGTTTTTT.

This clonotype appeared many times. This chain connects TRBV20-1 to TRBJ1-5; maybe TRBD1 (6 bases). The CDR3 sequence is 13 residues long. In germline, CDR1 is DFQATT, CDR2 SNEGSKA (reference sequence). V was shortened by 0 bases and J by 6 bases, with 9 bases between the two germline ends. The CDR3 DNA sequence: TGCAGTGCTAGAGAACAGGGTAGTCAGCCCCAGCATTTT. It specifies CSAREQGSQPQHF.

This clonotype was recorded a few times. The rearrangement links TRBV11-3 to TRBJ1-5; no firm D call. CDR1 is SGHNT, CDR2 YENEEA, per germline. The V end lost 9 bases, the J end lost 9 bases, and 15 bases lay between the germline ends. The CDR3 extends over 12 amino acids. As DNA, the CDR3 is TGTGCCAGTTCCCCAGCAGAGTGGCCCCAGCATTTT. It codes for CASSPAEWPQHF.

This clonotype was detected ten times or more. The chain uses TRBV6-1 and TRBJ2-7; possible D gene TRBD2, 5 bases. Germline loops: CDR1 MNHNS, CDR2 SASEGT. This CDR3 is built from 15 residues. Trimming pared 7 bases from V and 0 bases from J, leaving 16 bases between. The CDR3 DNA reads as TGTGCCAGCAAGAATGGACGGGAAGGCTCCTACGAGCAGTACTTC. This codes for CASKNGREGSYEQYF.

This clonotype was detected a few times. The chain combines TRBV19 with TRBJ1-2; TRBD1 is a possible D gene (5 bases). Trimming left V 4 bases short and J 8 bases short, with 17 bases between. This CDR3 is built from 14 residues. Germline assignment: CDR1 LNHDA and CDR2 SQIVND (reference sequence). In DNA form, the CDR3 reads TGTGCCAGTAGTACCCCGGCCGGGGGAGGGGGCTACACCTTC. This codes for CASSTPAGGGGYTF.

The chain has TRBV7-9 and TRBJ1-1; D gene uncertain. V was cut by 1 base and J by 1 base, with 7 bases left in between. There are 14 residues in the CDR3. The V gene's germline CDR1 is SEHNR and CDR2 FQNEAQ (reference sequence). DNA for the CDR3: TGTGCCAGCAGCTTAGGACACCAGAACACTGAAGCTTTCTTT. Translated: CASSLGHQNTEAFF.